Listed below are T cell receptor beta chains from one sample, sequenced in a study of shared clonotypes between healthy human individuals. TCRdb's copy holds only in-frame clones and misses some; the assay was immunoSEQ multiplex PCR. The sample lists around 600,000 clones; roughly 96% were seen once. The sequenced sample was naive CD8+ T cells sorted from blood. All receptors come from a woman aged 25 to 45 in good health. Each CDR3 is given with its conserved first and last residue. Fields, in order: CDR3 protein, CDR3 DNA, V gene, clone size, D gene, CDR3 length, J gene. A D gene is named only where the DNA matches it firmly. Part of the rows lack a size; the others show once, few, many or a class for expanded clones.

CASSLRAGELFF	TGTGCCAGCAGTTTGCGGGCCGGGGAGCTGTTTTTT	TRBV27	.	.	12	TRBJ2-2
CASSLWGKATNEKLFF	TGTGCCAGCAGCTTATGGGGAAAAGCAACTAATGAAAAACTGTTTTTT	TRBV7-8	.	.	16	TRBJ1-4
CASSFPKGGGSYEQYF	TGTGCCAGCAGTTTCCCTAAGGGAGGGGGATCCTACGAGCAGTACTTC	TRBV28	.	.	16	TRBJ2-7
CASSEEQAGGYEQYF	TGTGCCAGCAGTGAAGAACAAGCGGGAGGCTACGAGCAGTACTTC	TRBV6-1	.	TRBD2	15	TRBJ2-7
CASSDSPEGWSTGELFF	TGTGCCAGCAGCGACTCCCCAGAGGGATGGAGCACCGGGGAGCTGTTTTTT	TRBV9	.	.	17	TRBJ2-2
CAISESSGTVKTEAFF	TGTGCCATCAGTGAGTCCTCCGGGACAGTGAAAACTGAAGCTTTCTTT	TRBV10-3	.	TRBD1	16	TRBJ1-1
CATSSGRTAVYGYTF	TGTGCCACCAGCAGTGGGAGGACAGCCGTCTATGGCTACACCTTC	TRBV15	.	.	15	TRBJ1-2
CASSLSMTTGARTDTQYF	TGTGCCAGCAGTTTATCGATGACCACAGGGGCCCGCACAGATACGCAGTATTTT	TRBV27	.	TRBD1	18	TRBJ2-3
CASSLNSYEQYF	TGTGCCAGCAGTTTGAACAGCTACGAGCAGTACTTC	TRBV28	.	.	12	TRBJ2-7
CASSVTSGRADTQYF	TGTGCCAGCAGCGTAACTAGCGGGAGGGCAGATACGCAGTATTTT	TRBV9	.	TRBD2	15	TRBJ2-3
CASSLDSGWGNEQFF	TGTGCCAGCAGCTTAGATTCGGGGTGGGGGAATGAGCAGTTCTTC	TRBV11-2	once	.	15	TRBJ2-1
CASSLGPQGHYEQYF	TGCGCCAGCAGCTTGGGGCCTCAGGGGCACTACGAGCAGTACTTC	TRBV5-1	.	.	15	TRBJ2-7
CASSQSEVSYEQYF	TGCGCCAGCAGCCAATCCGAGGTTTCCTACGAGCAGTACTTC	TRBV4-1	.	.	14	TRBJ2-7
CATSSTGTGNEKLFF	TGTGCCACCAGCAGCACCGGGACAGGGAATGAAAAACTGTTTTTT	TRBV15	.	TRBD1	15	TRBJ1-4
CASGRSGVNTGELFF	TGTGCCAGCGGTCGTAGCGGGGTGAACACCGGGGAGCTGTTTTTT	TRBV7-9	.	TRBD2	15	TRBJ2-2
CAWSGGGEQYF	TGTGCCTGGAGTGGGGGAGGCGAGCAGTACTTC	TRBV30	.	.	11	TRBJ2-7
CASSQIQGFSYEQYF	TGCGCCAGCAGCCAAATACAGGGCTTTTCCTACGAGCAGTACTTC	TRBV4-1	.	.	15	TRBJ2-7
CASSPKASGNTIYF	TGTGCCAGCAGTCCAAAGGCATCTGGAAACACCATATATTTT	TRBV25-1	.	.	14	TRBJ1-3
CASSGGLAGSKFYEQYF	TGTGCCAGCAGTGGGGGACTAGCGGGATCAAAATTCTACGAGCAGTACTTC	TRBV2	.	TRBD2	17	TRBJ2-7
CASSAWGDARNQPQHF	TGTGCCAGCAGCGCATGGGGGGACGCCCGCAATCAGCCCCAGCATTTT	TRBV5-6	.	.	16	TRBJ1-5
CSVVGQPPNYGYTF	TGCAGCGTTGTCGGTCAGCCGCCTAACTATGGCTACACCTTC	TRBV29-1	.	.	14	TRBJ1-2
CASSLGGSGNTIYF	TGTGCCAGCAGCTTAGGGGGAAGTGGAAACACCATATATTTT	TRBV13	.	.	14	TRBJ1-3
CASSSLPGPNTEAFF	TGTGCCAGCAGCTCCCTCCCGGGACCCAACACTGAAGCTTTCTTT	TRBV7-8	.	.	15	TRBJ1-1
CASSLGDKNPYEQYF	TGTGCCAGCAGCTTGGGGGACAAAAACCCGTACGAGCAGTACTTC	TRBV7-9	.	.	15	TRBJ2-7
CASSEVYEQYF	TGTGCCAGCAGTGAAGTCTACGAGCAGTACTTC	TRBV25-1	.	.	11	TRBJ2-7
CASSLTLAGAKGGTQYF	TGTGCCAGCAGTTTAACCTTAGCGGGAGCTAAGGGTGGTACGCAGTATTTT	TRBV27	.	TRBD2	17	TRBJ2-3
CASRQNTEAFF	TGTGCCAGCCGACAGAACACTGAAGCTTTCTTT	TRBV27	.	.	11	TRBJ1-1
CASSAQHGSLYEQYF	TGCGCCAGCAGCGCCCAACACGGGAGTCTGTACGAGCAGTACTTC	TRBV5-1	.	.	15	TRBJ2-7
CASSIFEGGDEKLFF	TGTGCCAGTAGTATCTTTGAGGGCGGAGATGAAAAACTGTTTTTT	TRBV19	.	.	15	TRBJ1-4
CASSLREQETQYF	TGTGCCAGCAGCTTACGCGAACAAGAGACCCAGTACTTC	TRBV7-7	.	.	13	TRBJ2-5
CASSLWGTSGRDEQFF	TGTGCCAGCAGTTTATGGGGGACTAGCGGTAGGGATGAGCAGTTCTTC	TRBV28	.	TRBD2	16	TRBJ2-1
CASSEGQGGQPQHF	TGCGCCAGCAGTGAGGGCCAGGGAGGTCAGCCCCAGCATTTT	TRBV10-1	.	.	14	TRBJ1-5
CASSVDRTSDEQYF	TGTGCCAGCAGCGTAGACAGGACGAGCGACGAGCAGTACTTC	TRBV9	.	.	14	TRBJ2-7
CASSASLGGTEAFF	TGTGCCAGCAGCGCATCCCTAGGGGGTACTGAAGCTTTCTTT	TRBV9	.	.	14	TRBJ1-1
CAIRSMSNTEAFF	TGTGCCATCAGATCGATGTCGAACACTGAAGCTTTCTTT	TRBV28	.	.	13	TRBJ1-1
CASRHRGRVEQYF	TGTGCCAGTCGGCACAGGGGGCGCGTCGAGCAGTACTTC	TRBV11-1	.	TRBD1	13	TRBJ2-7
CASSIERTGQYYEQYF	TGTGCCAGTAGTATAGAACGAACGGGACAATACTACGAGCAGTACTTC	TRBV19	once	.	16	TRBJ2-7
CASSATHYEQFF	TGTGCCAGCAGCGCCACCCACTATGAGCAGTTCTTC	TRBV7-9	.	.	12	TRBJ2-1
CASSPEIPGTRNDTQYF	TGTGCCAGCAGTCCTGAGATACCCGGGACTAGAAATGATACGCAGTATTTT	TRBV28	.	TRBD2	17	TRBJ2-3
CSAGADYEQYF	TGCAGTGCTGGGGCGGACTACGAGCAGTACTTC	TRBV20-1	.	.	11	TRBJ2-7
CASSLTGTTNNEQFF	TGTGCCAGCAGCTTAACAGGGACTACCAACAATGAGCAGTTCTTC	TRBV7-3	.	TRBD2	15	TRBJ2-1
CASRQVVSTGELFF	TGTGCCAGTAGGCAGGTAGTAAGCACCGGGGAGCTGTTTTTT	TRBV19	.	.	14	TRBJ2-2
CASSPEGSGSGYEQFF	TGTGCCAGCAGCCCCGAGGGTAGCGGGAGTGGGTATGAGCAGTTCTTC	TRBV7-9	few	TRBD2	16	TRBJ2-1
CASSLGVQGNTGELFF	TGTGCCAGCAGCTTAGGTGTACAGGGGAACACCGGGGAGCTGTTTTTT	TRBV11-1	.	.	16	TRBJ2-2
CASWAGYNEQFF	TGTGCCAGCTGGGCCGGGTACAATGAGCAGTTCTTC	TRBV2	.	.	12	TRBJ2-1
CASSPGGNEQFF	TGTGCCAGCAGTCCGGGGGGAAATGAGCAGTTCTTC	TRBV28	.	TRBD2	12	TRBJ2-1
CASGITKTGNEQFF	TGTGCCAGCGGTATAACAAAGACGGGCAATGAGCAGTTCTTC	TRBV6-5	.	.	14	TRBJ2-1